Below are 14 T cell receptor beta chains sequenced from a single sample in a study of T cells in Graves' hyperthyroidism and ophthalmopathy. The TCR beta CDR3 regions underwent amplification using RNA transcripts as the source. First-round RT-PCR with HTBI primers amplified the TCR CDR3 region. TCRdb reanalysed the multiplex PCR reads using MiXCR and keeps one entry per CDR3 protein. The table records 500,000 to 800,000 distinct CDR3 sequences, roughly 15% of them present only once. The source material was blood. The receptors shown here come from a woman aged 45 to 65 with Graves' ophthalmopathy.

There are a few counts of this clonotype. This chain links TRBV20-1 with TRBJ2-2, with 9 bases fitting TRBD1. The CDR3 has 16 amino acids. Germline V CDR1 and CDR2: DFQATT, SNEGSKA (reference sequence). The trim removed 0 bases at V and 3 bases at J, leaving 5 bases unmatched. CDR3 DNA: TGCAGTGCTAGAGATATTGGACAGGGGTACACCGGGGAGCTGTTTTTT. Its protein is CSARDIGQGYTGELFF.

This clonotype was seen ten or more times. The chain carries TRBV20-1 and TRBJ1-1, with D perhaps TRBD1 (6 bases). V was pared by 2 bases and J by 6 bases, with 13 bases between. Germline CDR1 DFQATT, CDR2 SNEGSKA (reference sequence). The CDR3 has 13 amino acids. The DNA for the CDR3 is TGCAGTGCTAGAAAACAGGGATTATCTGAAGCTTTCTTT. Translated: CSARKQGLSEAFF.

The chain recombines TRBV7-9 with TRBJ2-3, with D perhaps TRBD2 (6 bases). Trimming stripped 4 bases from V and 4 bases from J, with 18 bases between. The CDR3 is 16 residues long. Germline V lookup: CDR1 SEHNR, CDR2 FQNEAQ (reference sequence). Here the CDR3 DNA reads TGTGCCAGCAGCTCTGGACTATTAGTGGGGGCAGATACGCAGTATTTT. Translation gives CASSSGLLVGADTQYF.

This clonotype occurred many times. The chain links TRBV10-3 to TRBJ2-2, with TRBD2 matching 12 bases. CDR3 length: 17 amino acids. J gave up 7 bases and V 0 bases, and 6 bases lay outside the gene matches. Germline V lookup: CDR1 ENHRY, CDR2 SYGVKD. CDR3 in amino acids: CAISESASGRADGELFF. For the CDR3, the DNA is TGTGCCATCAGTGAGTCGGCTAGCGGGAGGGCCGACGGGGAGCTGTTTTTT.

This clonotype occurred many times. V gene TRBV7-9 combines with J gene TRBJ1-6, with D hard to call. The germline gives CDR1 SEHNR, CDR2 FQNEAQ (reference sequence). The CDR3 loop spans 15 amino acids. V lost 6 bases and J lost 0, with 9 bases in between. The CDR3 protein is CASRTNSSYNSPLHF. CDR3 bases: TGTGCCAGCAGAACAAACAGCTCCTATAATTCACCCCTCCACTTT.

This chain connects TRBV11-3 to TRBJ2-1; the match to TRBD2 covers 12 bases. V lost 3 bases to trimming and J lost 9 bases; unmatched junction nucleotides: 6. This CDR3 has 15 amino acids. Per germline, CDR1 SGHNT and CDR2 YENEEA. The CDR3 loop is CASSFGLAGNGEQFF. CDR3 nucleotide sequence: TGTGCCAGCAGCTTTGGACTAGCGGGGAACGGTGAGCAGTTCTTC.

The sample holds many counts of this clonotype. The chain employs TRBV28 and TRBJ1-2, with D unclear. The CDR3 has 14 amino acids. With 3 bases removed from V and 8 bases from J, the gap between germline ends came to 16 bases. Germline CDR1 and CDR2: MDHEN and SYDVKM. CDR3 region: CASSFRGGGFGYTF. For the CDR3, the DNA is TGTGCCAGCAGTTTTCGGGGTGGAGGGTTCGGCTACACCTTC.

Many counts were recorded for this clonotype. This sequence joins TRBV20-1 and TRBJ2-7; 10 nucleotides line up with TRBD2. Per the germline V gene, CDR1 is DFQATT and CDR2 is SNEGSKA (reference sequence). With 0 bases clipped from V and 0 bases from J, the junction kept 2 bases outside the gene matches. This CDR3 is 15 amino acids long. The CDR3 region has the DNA TGCAGTGCTAGAGAAGGGACTAGCGACTCCTACGAGCAGTACTTC. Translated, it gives CSAREGTSDSYEQYF.

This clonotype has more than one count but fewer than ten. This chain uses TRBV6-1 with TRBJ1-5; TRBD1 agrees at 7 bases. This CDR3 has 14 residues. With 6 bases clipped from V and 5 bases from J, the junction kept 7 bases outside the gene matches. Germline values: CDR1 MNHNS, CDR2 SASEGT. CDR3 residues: CASSTTGTYQPQHF. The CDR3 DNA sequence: TGTGCCAGCAGCACGACAGGGACTTATCAGCCCCAGCATTTT.

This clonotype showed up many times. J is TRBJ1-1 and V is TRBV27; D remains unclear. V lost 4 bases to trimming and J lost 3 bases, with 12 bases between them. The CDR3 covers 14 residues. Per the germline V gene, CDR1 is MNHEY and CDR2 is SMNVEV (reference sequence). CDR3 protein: CASSSKKWYTEAFF. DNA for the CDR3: TGTGCCAGCAGTTCGAAGAAGTGGTACACTGAAGCTTTCTTT.

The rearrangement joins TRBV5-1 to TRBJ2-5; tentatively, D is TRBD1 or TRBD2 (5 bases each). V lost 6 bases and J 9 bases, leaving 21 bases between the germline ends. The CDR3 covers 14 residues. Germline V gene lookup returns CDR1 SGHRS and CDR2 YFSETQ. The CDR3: CASTPGTQPGAQYF. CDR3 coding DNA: TGCGCCAGCACCCCCGGGACCCAACCCGGGGCCCAGTACTTC.

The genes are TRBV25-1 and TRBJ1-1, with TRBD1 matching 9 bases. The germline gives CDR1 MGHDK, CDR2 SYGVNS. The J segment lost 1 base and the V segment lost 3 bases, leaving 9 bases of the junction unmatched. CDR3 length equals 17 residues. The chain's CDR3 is CASSDEGGTGRNTEAFF. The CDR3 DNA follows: TGTGCCAGCAGTGATGAAGGGGGGACAGGGAGGAACACTGAAGCTTTCTTT.

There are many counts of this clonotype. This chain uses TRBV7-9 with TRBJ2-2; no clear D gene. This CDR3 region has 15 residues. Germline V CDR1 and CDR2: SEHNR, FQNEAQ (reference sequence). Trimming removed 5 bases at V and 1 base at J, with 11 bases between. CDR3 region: CASSPQKRNTGELFF. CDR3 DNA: TGTGCCAGCAGCCCGCAGAAGAGGAACACCGGGGAGCTGTTTTTT.

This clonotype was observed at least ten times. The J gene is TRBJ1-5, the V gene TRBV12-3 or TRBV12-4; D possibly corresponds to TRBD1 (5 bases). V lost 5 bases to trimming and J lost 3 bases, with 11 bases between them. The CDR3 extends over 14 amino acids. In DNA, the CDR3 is TGTGCCAGCAGTGTGACAGCTATCAATCAGCCCCAGCATTTT. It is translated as CASSVTAINQPQHF.